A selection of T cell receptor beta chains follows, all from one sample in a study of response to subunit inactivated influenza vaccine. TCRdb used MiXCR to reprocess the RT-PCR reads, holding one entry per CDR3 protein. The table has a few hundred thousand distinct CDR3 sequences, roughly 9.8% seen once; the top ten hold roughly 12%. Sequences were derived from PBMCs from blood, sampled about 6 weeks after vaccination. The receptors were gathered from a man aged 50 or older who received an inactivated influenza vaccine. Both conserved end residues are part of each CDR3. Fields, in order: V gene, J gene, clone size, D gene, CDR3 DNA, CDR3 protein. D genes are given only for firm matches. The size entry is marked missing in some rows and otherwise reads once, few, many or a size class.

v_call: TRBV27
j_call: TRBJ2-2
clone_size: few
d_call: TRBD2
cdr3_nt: TGTGCCAGCAGACAACTAGCGGTAGGGACCGGGGAGCTGTTTTTT
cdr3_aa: CASRQLAVGTGELFF

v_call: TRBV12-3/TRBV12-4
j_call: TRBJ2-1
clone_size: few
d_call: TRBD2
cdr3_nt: TGTGCCAGCAGCCAAAGCGGGAGATCGGTCAATGAGCAGTTCTTC
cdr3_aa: CASSQSGRSVNEQFF

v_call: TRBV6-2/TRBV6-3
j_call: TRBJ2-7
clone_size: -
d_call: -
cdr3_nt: TGTGCCAGCAGTTACTCTTCCCGGTGGTACGAGCAGTACTTC
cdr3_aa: CASSYSSRWYEQYF

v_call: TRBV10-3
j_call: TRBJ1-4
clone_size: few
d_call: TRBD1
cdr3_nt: TGTGCCATCGGGGGGGACAGCACTAATGAAAAACTGTTTTTT
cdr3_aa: CAIGGDSTNEKLFF

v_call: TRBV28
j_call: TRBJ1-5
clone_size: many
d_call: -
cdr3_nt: TGTGCCAGCAGTTTGACAGCCAATCAGCCCCAGCATTTT
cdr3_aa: CASSLTANQPQHF

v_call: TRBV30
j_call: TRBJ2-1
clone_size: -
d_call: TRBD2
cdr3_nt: TGTGCCGCAAGTTCTAGCGGGGTCTACAATGAGCAGTTCTTC
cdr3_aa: CAASSSGVYNEQFF

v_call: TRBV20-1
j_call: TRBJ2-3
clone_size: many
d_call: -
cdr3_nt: TGCAGCGCGACCCGGGGCTATACGACTGGCACAGATACGCAGTATTTT
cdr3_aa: CSATRGYTTGTDTQYF

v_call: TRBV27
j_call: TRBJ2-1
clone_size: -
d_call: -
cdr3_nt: TGTGCCAGCAGTTGGGCGCCTAGCTCCTACAATGAGCAGTTCTTC
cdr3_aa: CASSWAPSSYNEQFF

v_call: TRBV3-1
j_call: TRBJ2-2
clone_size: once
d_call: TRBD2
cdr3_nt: TGTGCCAGCAGCCGATGGGTGGTAGCGGGAGAGAACACCGGGGAGCTGTTTTTT
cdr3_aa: CASSRWVVAGENTGELFF

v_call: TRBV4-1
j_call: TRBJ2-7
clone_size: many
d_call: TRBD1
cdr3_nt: TGCGCCAGCAGCCAAGAACGTGGCAGGGGGTCCTACGAGCAGTACTTC
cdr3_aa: CASSQERGRGSYEQYF

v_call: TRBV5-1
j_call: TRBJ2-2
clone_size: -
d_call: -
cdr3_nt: TGCGCCAGCAGCTTGGACAGGCGACGCACCGGGGAGCTGTTTTTT
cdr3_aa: CASSLDRRRTGELFF

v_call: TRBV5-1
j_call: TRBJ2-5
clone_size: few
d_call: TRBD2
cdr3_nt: TGCGCCAGCAGCTTGAAGGGAGGGTACCAAGAGACCCAGTACTTC
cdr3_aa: CASSLKGGYQETQYF

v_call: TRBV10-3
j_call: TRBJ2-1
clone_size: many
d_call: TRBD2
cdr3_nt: TGTGCCATCAGTGGGACTAGCGGAAGGGAGGGGCGAAACAATGAGCAGTTCTTC
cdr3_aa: CAISGTSGREGRNNEQFF

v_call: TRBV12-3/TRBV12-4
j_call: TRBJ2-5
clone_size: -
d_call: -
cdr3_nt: TGTGCCAGCAGTTTGGGGGCCACCCGGAACCAGTACTTC
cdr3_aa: CASSLGATRNQYF

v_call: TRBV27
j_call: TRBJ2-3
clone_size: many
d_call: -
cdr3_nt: TGTGCCAGCAGTTTATTATCTGGGTCTGGTACAGATACGCAGTATTTT
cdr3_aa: CASSLLSGSGTDTQYF

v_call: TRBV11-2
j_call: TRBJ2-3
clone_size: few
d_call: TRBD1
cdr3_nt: TGTGCCAGCAGCTTAGTAATACAGGGGGCAGGCACAGATACGCAGTATTTT
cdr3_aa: CASSLVIQGAGTDTQYF

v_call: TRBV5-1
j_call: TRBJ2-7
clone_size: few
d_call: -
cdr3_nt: TGCGCCAGCAGCTTGGAAGCCGGGACCGAGCAGTACTTC
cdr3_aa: CASSLEAGTEQYF

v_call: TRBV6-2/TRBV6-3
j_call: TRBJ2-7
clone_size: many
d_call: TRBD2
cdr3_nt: TGTGCCACTTCTAACTCCGGGACTAGCGGTTCCTACGAGCAGTACTTC
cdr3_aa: CATSNSGTSGSYEQYF

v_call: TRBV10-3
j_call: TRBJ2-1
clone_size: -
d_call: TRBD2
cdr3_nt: TGTGCCATCAGGGGGCTAGCGGGAGAATTTGTCGATGAGCAGTTCTTC
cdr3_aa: CAIRGLAGEFVDEQFF

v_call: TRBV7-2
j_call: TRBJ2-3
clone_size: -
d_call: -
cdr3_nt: TGTGCCAGCAGCTTAGCGTTCCGCGGTCAAAGCACAGATACGCAGTATTTT
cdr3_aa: CASSLAFRGQSTDTQYF

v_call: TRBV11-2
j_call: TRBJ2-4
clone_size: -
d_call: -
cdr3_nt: TGTGCCAGCAGCTTTGATGTTTCAGGGCTTGGAGCCAAAAACATTCAGTACTTC
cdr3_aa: CASSFDVSGLGAKNIQYF

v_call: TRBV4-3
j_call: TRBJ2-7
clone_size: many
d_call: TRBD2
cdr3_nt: TGCGCCAGCAGCCAAGATATAGCGGGGTCCTACGAGCAGTACTTC
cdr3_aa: CASSQDIAGSYEQYF

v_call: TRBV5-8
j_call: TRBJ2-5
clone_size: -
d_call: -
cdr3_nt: TGTGCCAGCAGCTTGGGGTGGGGAGAAGAGACCCAGTACTTC
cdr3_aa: CASSLGWGEETQYF

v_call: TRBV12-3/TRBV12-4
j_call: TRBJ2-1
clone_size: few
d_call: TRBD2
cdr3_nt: TGTGCCAGCAGCCACCTTGGGACTAGCGGGAGAAGGAATGAGCAGTTCTTC
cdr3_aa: CASSHLGTSGRRNEQFF

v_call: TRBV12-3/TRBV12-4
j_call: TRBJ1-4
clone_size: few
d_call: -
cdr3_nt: TGTGCCAGCAGTTTACGGGACCCCGGCGAAAAACTGTTTTTT
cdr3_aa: CASSLRDPGEKLFF

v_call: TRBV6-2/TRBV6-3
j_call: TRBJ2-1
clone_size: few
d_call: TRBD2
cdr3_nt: TGTGCCAGCAGTTACTCTATCCGGGGGGGGTACAATGAGCAGTTCTTC
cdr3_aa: CASSYSIRGGYNEQFF

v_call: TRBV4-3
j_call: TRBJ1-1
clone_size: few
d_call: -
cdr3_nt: TGCGCCAGCAGCGAGGGGCAGACCAACACTGAAGCTTTCTTT
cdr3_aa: CASSEGQTNTEAFF

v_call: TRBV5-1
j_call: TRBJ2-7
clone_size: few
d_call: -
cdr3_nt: TGCGCCAGCAGCTTGGCCATGCGGGCTGAAGAGCAGTACTTC
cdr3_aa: CASSLAMRAEEQYF

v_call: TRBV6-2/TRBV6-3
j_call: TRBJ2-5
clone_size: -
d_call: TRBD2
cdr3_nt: TGTGCCAGCAGGGACCTAGCGGGGGTGCGGGAGACCCAGTACTTC
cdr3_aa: CASRDLAGVRETQYF

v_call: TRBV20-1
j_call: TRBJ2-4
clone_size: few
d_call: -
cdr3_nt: TGCAGTCCGTTGACTTCCACTCTAGCCAAAAACATTCAGTACTTC
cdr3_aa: CSPLTSTLAKNIQYF

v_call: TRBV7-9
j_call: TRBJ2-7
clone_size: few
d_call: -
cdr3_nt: TGTGCCAGCAGCCCAGGGATCGGTAGCGAGCAGTACTTC
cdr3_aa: CASSPGIGSEQYF

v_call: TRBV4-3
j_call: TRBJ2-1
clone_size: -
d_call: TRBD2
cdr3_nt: TGCGCCAGCAGCCAAGATGGTGGCGGGAGGGAGTTCGGGAATGAGCAGTTCTTC
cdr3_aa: CASSQDGGGREFGNEQFF

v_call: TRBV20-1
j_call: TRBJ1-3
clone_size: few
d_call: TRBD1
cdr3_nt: TGCAGTGCTAGGGTCCCAGGGGGCACTGGAAACACCATATATTTT
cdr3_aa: CSARVPGGTGNTIYF

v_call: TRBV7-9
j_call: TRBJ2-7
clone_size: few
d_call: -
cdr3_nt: TGTGCCAGCAGCCCCCCGGGACCCAGTTCTTTCGAGCAGTACTTC
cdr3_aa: CASSPPGPSSFEQYF

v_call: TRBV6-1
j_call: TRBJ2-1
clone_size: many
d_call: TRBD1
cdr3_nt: TGTGCCAGCAGATTCGGACAGGAATACTACAATGAGCAGTTCTTC
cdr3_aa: CASRFGQEYYNEQFF

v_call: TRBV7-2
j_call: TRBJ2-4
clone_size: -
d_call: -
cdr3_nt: TGTGCCAGCAGCTTCCTAGGGGGGGACATTCAGTACTTC
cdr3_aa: CASSFLGGDIQYF

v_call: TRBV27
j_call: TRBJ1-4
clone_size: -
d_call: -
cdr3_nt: TGTGCCAGCAGTTTAGGCGGGGGACCTCCTGAAAAACTGTTTTTT
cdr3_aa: CASSLGGGPPEKLFF

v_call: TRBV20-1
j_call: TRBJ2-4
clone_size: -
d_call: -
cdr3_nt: TGCAGTGCTAGAGATCTGGACATTAAAAACATTCAGTACTTC
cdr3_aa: CSARDLDIKNIQYF

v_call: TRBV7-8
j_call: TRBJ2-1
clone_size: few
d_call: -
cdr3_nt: TGTGCCAGCAGCTTAAACCCCGCACGGTGGGATGAGCAGTTCTTC
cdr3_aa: CASSLNPARWDEQFF

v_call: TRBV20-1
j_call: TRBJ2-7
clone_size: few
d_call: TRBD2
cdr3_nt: TGCAGTGCGCCGGGACTACTCTCCTACGAGCAGTACTTC
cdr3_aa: CSAPGLLSYEQYF

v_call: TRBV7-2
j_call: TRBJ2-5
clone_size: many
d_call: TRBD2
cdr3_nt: TGTGCCAGCAGCTGGACTAGCGGGGGGCAAGAGACCCAGTACTTC
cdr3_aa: CASSWTSGGQETQYF

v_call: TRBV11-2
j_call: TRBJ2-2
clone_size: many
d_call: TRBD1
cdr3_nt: TGTGCCAGCAGGAGGGGGCCCGGGGAGCTGTTTTTT
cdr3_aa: CASRRGPGELFF

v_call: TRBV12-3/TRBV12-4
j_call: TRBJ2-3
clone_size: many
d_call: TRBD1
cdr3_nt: TGTGCCAGCAGTACCACGCAGGGGGAAGCCACAGATACGCAGTATTTT
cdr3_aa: CASSTTQGEATDTQYF

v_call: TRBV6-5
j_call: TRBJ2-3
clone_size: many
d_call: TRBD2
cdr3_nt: TGTGCCAGCAGTAACCAACTAGCGGGAGCCCAAGATTTT
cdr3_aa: CASSNQLAGAQDF

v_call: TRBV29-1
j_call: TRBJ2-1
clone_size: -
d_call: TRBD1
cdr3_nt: TGCAGCGCCGAGCCCAGCTTTAGGACAGGGGTTGTTAACAATGAGCAGTTCTTC
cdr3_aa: CSAEPSFRTGVVNNEQFF

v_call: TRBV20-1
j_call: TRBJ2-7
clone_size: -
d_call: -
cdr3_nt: TGCAGTGCTGTTACATTCCGGGCCGAGCAGTACTTC
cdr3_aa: CSAVTFRAEQYF

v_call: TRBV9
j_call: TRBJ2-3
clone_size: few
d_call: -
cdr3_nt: TGTGCCAGCAGCGTAGATGGCGGCGGGAGCACAGATACGCAGTATTTT
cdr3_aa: CASSVDGGGSTDTQYF